This TCR beta chain was found in a study of T cells in Graves' hyperthyroidism and ophthalmopathy. In this sample, this clonotype turned up a few times. The antigen remains unidentified. Study conclusions and caveats: Stable hyperthyroidism was told apart from ophthalmopathy by a model built on 13 V-J features. Among thyroid clonotypes expanded above 0.001, most also appeared in blood.

The source material, RNA transcripts, was used to amplify TCR beta CDR3 regions. Initially, a first-round RT-PCR of the TCR CDR3 employed the HTBI primer set. TCRdb recomputed calls from the multiplex PCR reads with MiXCR, one row per CDR3 protein. The table lists fewer than 400,000 distinct CDR3 sequences, around an eighth of them singletons. Patients having uncontrolled infection, another autoimmune disease, pregnancy or lactation were not included. Diagnostic assessment was based on clinical symptoms, serum thyroxine and TRAb, thyroid ultrasound and orbital computed tomography. There are 15 residues in the CDR3. V was cut by 1 base and J by 9 bases, with 22 bases left in between. From germline, CDR1 is GTSNPN and CDR2 SVGIG (reference sequence).

The gene calls are TRBV30 and TRBJ2-7; tentatively, D is TRBD1 or TRBD2 (5 bases each). The sequenced material came from blood. This sequence was found in a man in his fifties with Graves' ophthalmopathy. In DNA, the CDR3 is TGTGCCTGGAGTGGTTCACGGGACGGTCAAAGTGTGCAGTACTTC. Protein: CAWSGSRDGQSVQYF.